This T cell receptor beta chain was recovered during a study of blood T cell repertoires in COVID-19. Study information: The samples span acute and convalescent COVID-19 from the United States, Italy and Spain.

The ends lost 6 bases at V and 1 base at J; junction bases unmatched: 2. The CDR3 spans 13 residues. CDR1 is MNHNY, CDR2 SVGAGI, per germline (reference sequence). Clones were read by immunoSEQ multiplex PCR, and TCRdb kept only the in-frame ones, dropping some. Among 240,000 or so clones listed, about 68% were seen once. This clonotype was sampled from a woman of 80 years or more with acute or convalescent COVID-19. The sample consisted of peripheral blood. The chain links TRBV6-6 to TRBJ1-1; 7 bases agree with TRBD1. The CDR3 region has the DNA TGTGCCAGCAGGGGACAGCCGAACACTGAAGCTTTCTTT. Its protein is CASRGQPNTEAFF.